This TCR beta chain was profiled in a study of brain T cells in children with intractable seizures. Study-wide findings and caveats: Pre-surgery blood may have been undersampled, hiding some clones.

Sequencing used immunoSEQ multiplex PCR; TCRdb keeps in-frame clones, though not all of them. The sample lists 100,000 to 120,000 clones; roughly 94% were seen once. To note about this clone: Its cognate antigen is unknown.

V was trimmed by 5 bases and J by 4 bases, leaving 9 bases between them. Looked up from germline, CDR1 is MNHNY and CDR2 is SVGAGI (reference sequence). The CDR3 sequence is 12 residues long. The sequenced cases were selected for having the highest brain T cell transcript signatures. Before surgery, patients took at least one anti-epileptic drug. The genes are TRBV6-6 and TRBJ2-7, with D tentatively TRBD2 (5 bases). The material was peripheral blood, obtained at surgery. The clonotype originates from a boy in the first two years of life with hemimegalencephaly and intractable seizures. In nucleotides, the CDR3 is TGTGCCAGCAGTCCCTCGGGGTACGAGCAGTACTTC. It specifies CASSPSGYEQYF.